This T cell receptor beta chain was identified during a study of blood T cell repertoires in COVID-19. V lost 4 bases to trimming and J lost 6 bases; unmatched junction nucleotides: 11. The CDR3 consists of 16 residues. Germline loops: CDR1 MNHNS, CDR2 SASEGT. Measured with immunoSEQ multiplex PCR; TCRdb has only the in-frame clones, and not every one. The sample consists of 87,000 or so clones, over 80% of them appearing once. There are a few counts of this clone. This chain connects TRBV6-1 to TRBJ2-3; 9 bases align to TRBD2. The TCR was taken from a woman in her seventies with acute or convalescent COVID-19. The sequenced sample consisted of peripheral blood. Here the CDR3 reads CASSVEAGGSRDTQYF. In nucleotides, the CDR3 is TGTGCCAGCAGTGTGGAAGCGGGGGGTTCCAGGGATACGCAGTATTTT.